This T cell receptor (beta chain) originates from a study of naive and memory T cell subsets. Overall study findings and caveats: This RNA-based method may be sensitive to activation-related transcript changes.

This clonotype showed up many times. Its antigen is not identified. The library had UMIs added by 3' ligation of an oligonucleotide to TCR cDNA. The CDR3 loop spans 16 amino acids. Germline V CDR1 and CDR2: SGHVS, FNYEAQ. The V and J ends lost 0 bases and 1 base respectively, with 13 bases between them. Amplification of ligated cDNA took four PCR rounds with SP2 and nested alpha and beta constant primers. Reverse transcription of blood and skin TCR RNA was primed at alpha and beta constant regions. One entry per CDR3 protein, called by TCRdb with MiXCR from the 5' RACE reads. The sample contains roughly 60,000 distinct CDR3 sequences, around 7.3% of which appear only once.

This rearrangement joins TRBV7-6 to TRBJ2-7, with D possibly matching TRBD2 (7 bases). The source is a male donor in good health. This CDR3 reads CASSLASGGGSYEQYF. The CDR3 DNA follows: TGTGCCAGCAGCTTAGCGTCGGGGGGCGGGTCCTACGAGCAGTACTTC.